This T cell receptor beta chain was sequenced in a study of cytomegalovirus exposure and HLA in healthy donors. With 8 bases clipped from V and 5 bases from J, the junction kept 6 bases outside the gene matches. CDR1 is SNHLY and CDR2 is FYNNEI in the germline V gene. The CDR3 sequence is 14 residues long. The PCR used 60 Vbeta and 13 Jbeta primers. Repertoires were generated with immunoSEQ multiplex PCR, while TCRdb's copy carries only in-frame clones and drops some. The sample has about 120,000 clones, about 8.6% seen once. The sample holds a few counts of this clone. The rearrangement links TRBV2 to TRBJ1-4; 9 bases agree with TRBD1. This sequence was found in a middle-aged woman in good health and CMV-seropositive. The sample consisted of PBMCs. CDR3 in amino acids: CASHLQGANEKLFF. The CDR3, as DNA: TGTGCCAGCCACCTACAGGGGGCAAATGAAAAACTGTTTTTT.